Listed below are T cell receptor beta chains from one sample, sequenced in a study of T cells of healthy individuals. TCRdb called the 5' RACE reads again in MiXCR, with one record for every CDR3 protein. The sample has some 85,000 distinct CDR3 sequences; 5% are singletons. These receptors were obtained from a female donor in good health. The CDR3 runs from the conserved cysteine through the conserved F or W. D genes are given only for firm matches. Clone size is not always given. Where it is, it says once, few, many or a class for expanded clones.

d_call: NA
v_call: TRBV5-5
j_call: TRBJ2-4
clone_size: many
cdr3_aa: CASSTRTVQYF
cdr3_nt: TGTGCCAGCAGCACCCGGACAGTTCAGTACTTC

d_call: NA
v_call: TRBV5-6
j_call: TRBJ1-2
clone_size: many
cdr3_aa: CASSLAVRVYGYTF
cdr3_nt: TGTGCCAGCAGCTTGGCCGTAAGGGTCTATGGCTACACCTTC

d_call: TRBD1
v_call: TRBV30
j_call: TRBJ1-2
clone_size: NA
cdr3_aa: CAWRGDRDNYGYTF
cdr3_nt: TGTGCCTGGAGGGGGGACAGGGACAACTATGGCTACACCTTC

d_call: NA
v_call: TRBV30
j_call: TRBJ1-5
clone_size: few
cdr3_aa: CAWSTPGSWSQHF
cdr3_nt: TGTGCCTGGAGTACCCCAGGTTCCTGGTCCCAGCATTTT

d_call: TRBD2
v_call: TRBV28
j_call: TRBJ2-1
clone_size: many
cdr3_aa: CASSSIAGAYNEQFF
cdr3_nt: TGTGCCAGCAGTTCAATAGCGGGAGCCTACAATGAGCAGTTCTTC

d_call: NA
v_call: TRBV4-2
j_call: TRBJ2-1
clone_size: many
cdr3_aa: CASSQAAVITNEQFF
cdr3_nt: TGTGCCAGCAGCCAAGCGGCCGTAATTACCAATGAGCAGTTCTTC

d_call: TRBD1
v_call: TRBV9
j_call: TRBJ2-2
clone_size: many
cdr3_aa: CASSRPRDRGIAGELFF
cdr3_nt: TGTGCCAGCAGCCGACCCCGGGACAGGGGGATCGCCGGGGAGCTGTTTTTT

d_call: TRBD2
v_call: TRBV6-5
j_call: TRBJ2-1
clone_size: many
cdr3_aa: CASRQLAGAGNEQFF
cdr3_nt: TGTGCCAGCAGGCAACTAGCGGGAGCGGGCAATGAGCAGTTCTTC

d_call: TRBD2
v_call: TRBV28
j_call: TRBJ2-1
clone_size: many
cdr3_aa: CASSTPPLAGGSNEQFF
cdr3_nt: TGTGCCAGCAGTACGCCTCCCCTAGCGGGAGGGTCCAATGAGCAGTTCTTC

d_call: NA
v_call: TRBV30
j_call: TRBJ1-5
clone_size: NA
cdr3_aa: CAWSRQLNQPQHF
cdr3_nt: TGTGCCTGGTCCCGACAGCTCAATCAGCCCCAGCATTTT

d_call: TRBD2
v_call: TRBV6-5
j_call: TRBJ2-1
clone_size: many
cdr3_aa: CASSSQRTSAYNEQFF
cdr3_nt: TGTGCCAGCAGTTCTCAACGGACTAGCGCCTACAATGAGCAGTTCTTC

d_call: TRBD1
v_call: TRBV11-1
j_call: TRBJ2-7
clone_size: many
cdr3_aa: CASSLAGTVSSYEQYF
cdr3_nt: TGTGCCAGCAGCTTAGCTGGGACAGTCAGCTCCTACGAGCAGTACTTC

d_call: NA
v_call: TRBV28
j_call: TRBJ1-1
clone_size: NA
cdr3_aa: CASSLGPMNTEAFF
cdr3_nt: TGTGCCAGCAGTTTAGGGCCTATGAACACTGAAGCTTTCTTT

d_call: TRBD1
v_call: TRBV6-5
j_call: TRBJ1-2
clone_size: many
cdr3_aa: CASSQNRQGANYGYTF
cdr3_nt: TGTGCCAGCAGTCAGAACCGACAGGGTGCTAACTATGGCTACACCTTC

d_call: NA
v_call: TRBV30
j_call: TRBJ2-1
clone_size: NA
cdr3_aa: CAWTRDVYNEQFF
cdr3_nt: TGTGCCTGGACCCGGGACGTTTACAATGAGCAGTTCTTC

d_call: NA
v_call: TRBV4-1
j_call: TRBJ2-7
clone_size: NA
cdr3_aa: CASSQEDRGGGPIYEQYF
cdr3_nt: TGCGCCAGCAGCCAAGAAGACAGGGGCGGGGGGCCAATCTACGAGCAGTACTTC

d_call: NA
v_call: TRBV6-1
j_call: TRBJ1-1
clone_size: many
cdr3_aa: CASMPQASIVNTEAFF
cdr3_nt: TGTGCCAGCATGCCGCAGGCTTCGATAGTCAACACTGAAGCTTTCTTT

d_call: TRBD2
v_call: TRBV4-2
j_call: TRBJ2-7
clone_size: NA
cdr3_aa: CASSQDQPSGYEQYF
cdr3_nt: TGTGCCAGCAGCCAAGATCAGCCTAGCGGTTACGAGCAGTACTTC

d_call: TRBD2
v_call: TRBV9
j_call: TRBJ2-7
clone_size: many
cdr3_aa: CASSVGFLAGAGGSYEQYF
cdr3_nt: TGTGCCAGCAGCGTAGGGTTTTTAGCGGGAGCGGGAGGCTCCTACGAGCAGTACTTC

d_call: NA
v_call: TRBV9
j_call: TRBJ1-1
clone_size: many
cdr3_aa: CASSVDGPNTEAFF
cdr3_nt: TGTGCCAGCAGCGTAGACGGTCCGAACACTGAAGCTTTCTTT

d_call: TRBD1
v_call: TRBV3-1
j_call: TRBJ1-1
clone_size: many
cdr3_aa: CASSPSSDRAEAFF
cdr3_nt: TGTGCCAGCAGCCCTTCTTCTGACAGGGCTGAAGCTTTCTTT

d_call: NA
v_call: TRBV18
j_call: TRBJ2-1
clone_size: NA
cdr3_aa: CASSPNPRGHNEQFF
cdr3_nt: TGTGCCAGCTCACCAAACCCTAGGGGTCACAATGAGCAGTTCTTC

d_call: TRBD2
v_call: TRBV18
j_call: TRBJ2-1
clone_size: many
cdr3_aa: CASSPAGIAGSSYNEQFF
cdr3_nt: TGTGCCAGCTCACCCGCAGGCATAGCGGGAAGCTCCTACAATGAGCAGTTCTTC

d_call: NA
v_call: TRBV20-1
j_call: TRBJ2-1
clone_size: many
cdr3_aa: CSAAGDEQFF
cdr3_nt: TGCAGTGCCGCCGGGGATGAGCAGTTCTTC

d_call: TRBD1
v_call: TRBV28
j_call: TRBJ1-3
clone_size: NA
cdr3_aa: CASSLFPDRAGNTIYF
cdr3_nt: TGTGCCAGCAGTTTATTTCCCGACAGGGCTGGAAACACCATATATTTT

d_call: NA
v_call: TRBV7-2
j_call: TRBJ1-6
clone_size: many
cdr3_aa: CASSLALKGSPLHF
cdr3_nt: TGTGCCAGCAGCTTAGCGCTAAAGGGTTCACCCCTCCACTTT

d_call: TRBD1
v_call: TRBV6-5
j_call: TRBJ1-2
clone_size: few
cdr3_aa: CASSYPDGTGSNGYTF
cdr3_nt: TGTGCCAGCAGTTACCCTGACGGGACAGGGTCTAATGGCTACACCTTC

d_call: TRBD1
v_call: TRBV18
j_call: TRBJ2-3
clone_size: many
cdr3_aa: CASSPQQGPTDTQYF
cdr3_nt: TGTGCCAGCTCACCCCAACAGGGGCCCACAGATACGCAGTATTTT

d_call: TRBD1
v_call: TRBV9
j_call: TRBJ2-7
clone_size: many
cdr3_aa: CASSSRTGPYEQYF
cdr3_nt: TGTGCCAGCAGCTCACGGACAGGTCCCTACGAGCAGTACTTC

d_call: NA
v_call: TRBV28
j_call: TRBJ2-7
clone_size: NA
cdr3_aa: CASSFFRGPGEQYF
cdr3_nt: TGTGCCAGCAGTTTTTTCCGGGGGCCTGGCGAGCAGTACTTC

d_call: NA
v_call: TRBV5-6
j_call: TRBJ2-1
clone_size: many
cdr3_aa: CASSSLMRDSGNEQFF
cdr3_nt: TGTGCCAGCAGTTCCCTTATGCGGGATTCAGGCAATGAGCAGTTCTTC

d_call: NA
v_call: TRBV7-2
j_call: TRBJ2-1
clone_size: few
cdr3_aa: CASSSALRRHEQFF
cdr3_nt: TGTGCCAGCAGCTCCGCCCTGAGGCGGCATGAGCAGTTCTTC

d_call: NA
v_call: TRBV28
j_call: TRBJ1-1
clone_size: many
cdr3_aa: CASSKTGNTEAFF
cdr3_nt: TGTGCCAGCAGTAAAACAGGGAACACTGAAGCTTTCTTT

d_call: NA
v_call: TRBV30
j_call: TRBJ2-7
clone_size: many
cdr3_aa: CAWTQGYPLYEQYF
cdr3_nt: TGTGCCTGGACCCAGGGCTACCCATTGTACGAGCAGTACTTC

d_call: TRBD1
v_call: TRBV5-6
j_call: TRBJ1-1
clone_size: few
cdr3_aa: CASSFTGQGLINTEAFF
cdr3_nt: TGTGCCAGCAGCTTTACAGGACAGGGTCTGATAAACACTGAAGCTTTCTTT

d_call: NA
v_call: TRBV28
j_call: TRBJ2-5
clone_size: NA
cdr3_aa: CASSLWAGAAQETQYF
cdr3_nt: TGTGCCAGCAGTTTATGGGCAGGGGCAGCCCAAGAGACCCAGTACTTC

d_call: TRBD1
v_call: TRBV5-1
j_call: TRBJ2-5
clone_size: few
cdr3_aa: CASSWNRGQETQYF
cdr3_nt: TGCGCCAGCAGCTGGAACAGGGGTCAAGAGACCCAGTACTTC

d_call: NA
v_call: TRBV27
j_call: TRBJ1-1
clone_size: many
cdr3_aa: CASSSGYTEAFF
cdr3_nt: TGTGCCAGCAGTTCGGGGTACACTGAAGCTTTCTTT

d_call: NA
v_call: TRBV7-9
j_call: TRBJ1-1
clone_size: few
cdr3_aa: CASSPHGWPEEAFF
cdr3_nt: TGTGCCAGCAGCCCCCATGGATGGCCCGAGGAAGCTTTCTTT

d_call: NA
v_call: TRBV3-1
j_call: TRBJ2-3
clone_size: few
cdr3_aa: CASSQEVNLVQDTQYF
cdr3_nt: TGTGCCAGCAGCCAAGAAGTGAACCTCGTACAAGATACGCAGTATTTT

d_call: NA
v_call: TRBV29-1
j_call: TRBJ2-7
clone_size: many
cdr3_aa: CSARVTYEQYF
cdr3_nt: TGCAGCGCCAGGGTCACCTACGAGCAGTACTTC

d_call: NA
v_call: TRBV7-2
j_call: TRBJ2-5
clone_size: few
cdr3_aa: CASSLDRRETQYF
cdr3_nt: TGTGCCAGCAGCTTGGATAGGCGAGAGACCCAGTACTTC

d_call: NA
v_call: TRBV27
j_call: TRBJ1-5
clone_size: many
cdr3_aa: CASSLGGGSNQPQHF
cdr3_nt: TGTGCCAGCAGTTTGGGAGGGGGTAGCAATCAGCCCCAGCATTTT

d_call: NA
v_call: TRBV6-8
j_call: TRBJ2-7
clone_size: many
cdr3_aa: CASSLRWTTRDYEQYF
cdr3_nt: TGTGCCAGCAGTCTAAGGTGGACTACGAGGGATTACGAGCAGTACTTC

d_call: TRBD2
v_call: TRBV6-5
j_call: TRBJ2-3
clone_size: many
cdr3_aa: CASSPGRVAGSTDTQYF
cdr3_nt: TGTGCCAGCAGTCCCGGGAGGGTAGCGGGGAGCACAGATACGCAGTATTTT

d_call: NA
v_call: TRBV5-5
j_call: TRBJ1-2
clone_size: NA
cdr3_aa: CASSFGRGGGYGYTF
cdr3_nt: TGTGCCAGCAGCTTCGGCCGCGGAGGTGGCTATGGCTACACCTTC

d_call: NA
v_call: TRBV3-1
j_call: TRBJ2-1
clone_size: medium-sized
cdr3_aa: CASSQDVPRPYNEQFF
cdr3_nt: TGTGCCAGCAGCCAAGATGTCCCTCGCCCCTACAATGAGCAGTTCTTC

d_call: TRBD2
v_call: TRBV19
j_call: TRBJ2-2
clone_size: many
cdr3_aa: CASSIVLAGDTGELFF
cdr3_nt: TGTGCCAGTAGTATCGTTCTAGCGGGAGACACCGGGGAGCTGTTTTTT

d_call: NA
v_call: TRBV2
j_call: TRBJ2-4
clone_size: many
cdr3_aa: CASSELGPNIQYF
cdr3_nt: TGTGCCAGCAGTGAATTGGGTCCCAACATTCAGTACTTC

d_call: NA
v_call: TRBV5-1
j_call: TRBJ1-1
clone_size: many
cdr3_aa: CASSSRPGADEAFF
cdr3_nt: TGCGCCAGCAGTTCACGTCCGGGGGCGGATGAAGCTTTCTTT

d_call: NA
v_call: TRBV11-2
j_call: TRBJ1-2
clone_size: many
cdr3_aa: CASSSRLTGYYGYTF
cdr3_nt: TGTGCCAGCAGCTCCCGTCTAACGGGCTATTATGGCTACACCTTC

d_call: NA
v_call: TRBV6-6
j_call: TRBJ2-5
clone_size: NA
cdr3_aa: CASSYSLDYETQYF
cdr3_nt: TGTGCCAGCAGTTACTCGCTCGACTACGAGACCCAGTACTTC

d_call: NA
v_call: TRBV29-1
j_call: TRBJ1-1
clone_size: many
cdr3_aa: CSVARTEAFF
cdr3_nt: TGCAGCGTTGCGCGGACTGAAGCTTTCTTT